What follows describes a single TCR beta chain. The sample originates from a study of T cells in Graves' hyperthyroidism and ophthalmopathy. Across the study: Peripheral blood collection took place at initial diagnosis, before any treatment.

Amplification targeted TCR beta CDR3 regions from RNA transcripts. HTBI primers were used for first-round RT-PCR of the TCR CDR3. TCRdb fed the multiplex PCR reads into MiXCR, producing one record per CDR3 protein. Of hundreds of thousands of distinct CDR3 sequences listed, about 14% are singletons. Each person with ophthalmopathy scored at least 3 on the Clinical Activity Score, reached NOSPECS grade 4 or higher, and had been ill under 3 months. Exclusion of patients followed from uncontrolled infection, other autoimmune disease, pregnancy or lactation. For the diagnoses, clinical symptoms, serum thyroxine and TRAb, thyroid ultrasound and orbital computed tomography were used. CDR3 length equals 16 residues. V lost 7 bases to trimming and J lost 0 bases; unmatched junction nucleotides: 8.

The genes are TRBV12-3 or TRBV12-4 and TRBJ2-7; 11 bases are shared with TRBD2. What was sequenced was blood. The sequence was collected from a woman between 40 and 50 years old with Graves' ophthalmopathy. The CDR3 DNA sequence: TGTGCCAGCACCTTGACTAGCGGGACGAGCTCCTACGAGCAGTACTTC. It translates to CASTLTSGTSSYEQYF.